Described below is a single TCR beta chain sequence and its context. Its antigen is unknown. The CDR3 is 15 residues long. Looked up from germline, CDR1 is SGHVS and CDR2 is FNYEAQ. Between the trimmed V and J ends, which lost 1 base and 1 base, there was a span of 11 bases. Generated by immunoSEQ multiplex PCR, the TCRdb table keeps only in-frame clones and is missing some. The sample consists of 150,000 to 200,000 clones, around 94% of them appearing once. This record belongs to a study of T cell responses to AZD1222 COVID-19 vaccine. Looking at the study overall: Combined were second doses at about 4 or about 12 weeks.

Study-wide results and limits: With two AZD1222 doses given, Spike-specific TCR breadth and depth both rose. AZD1222 recipients seropositive at baseline numbered only 5 to 7. Targets within unmutated variant regions were reportedly found for nearly half of spike-specific TCRs.

The material was peripheral blood, obtained on day 0 of AZD1222 vaccination. This clonotype was sampled from an adult in good health. The V call is TRBV7-6, the J call TRBJ2-7; D may be TRBD1 (5 bases). CDR3 amino acids: CASSLGGSGSYEQYF. CDR3 DNA: TGTGCCAGCAGCTTAGGTGGGTCAGGGTCCTACGAGCAGTACTTC. The complete variable domain, with remaining parts taken from reference TRBV7-6 and TRBJ2-7, reads GAGVSQSPRYKVTKRGQDVALRCDPISGHVSLYWYRQALGQGPEFLTYFNYEAQQDKSGLPNDRFSAERPEGSISTLTIQRTEQRDSAMYRCASSLGGSGSYEQYFGPGTRLTVT.